A selection of T cell receptor beta chains follows, all from one sample in a study of cytomegalovirus exposure and HLA in healthy donors. Here immunoSEQ multiplex PCR was the method, and the copy in TCRdb shows in-frame clones only, minus some. The sample lists 130,000 to 150,000 clones, approximately 80% occurring once. Sample: PBMCs. These receptors all stem from a man aged 25 to 45 in good health and CMV-seropositive. CDR3s include the opening cysteine and the closing phenylalanine or tryptophan. A D gene is named only where the DNA matches it firmly. Expanded clones get a size class; other rows say once, few or many, or leave the size out.

abundance,d_gene,j_gene,v_gene,CDR3nt,CDR3aa
-,TRBD2,TRBJ2-1,TRBV27,TGTGCCAGCAGGACCGGGACTAGCGGGAGAGTCTCCTACAATGAGCAGTTCTTC,CASRTGTSGRVSYNEQFF
-,-,TRBJ1-2,TRBV28,TGTGCCAGCAGTTTCAGAGACCAGGTGGGCTATGGCTACACCTTC,CASSFRDQVGYGYTF
-,TRBD1,TRBJ2-2,TRBV5-6,TGTGCCAGCAGCTGGTGGGACAGGGCCGGGGAGCTGTTTTTT,CASSWWDRAGELFF
-,TRBD2,TRBJ2-3,TRBV7-2,TGTGCCAGCAGCTCGGACCTAGCGGGGGGGCGTAGAGATACGCAGTATTTT,CASSSDLAGGRRDTQYF
-,TRBD2,TRBJ2-3,TRBV7-6,TGTGCCAGCAGCTCCCCTTTGGAAGCGGGGGCCAGCACAGATACGCAGTATTTT,CASSSPLEAGASTDTQYF
-,-,TRBJ1-5,TRBV21-1,TGTGCCAGCAGTGAGCATCAGCCCCAGCATTTT,CASSEHQPQHF
-,TRBD2,TRBJ2-1,TRBV7-9,TGTGCCAGCAGCTCGAGTCATATACTAGCGGGAGGTCTTAATGAGCAGTTCTTC,CASSSSHILAGGLNEQFF
-,-,TRBJ1-2,TRBV30,TGTGCCTGGCGTACACAGGGAACCTATGGCTACACCTTC,CAWRTQGTYGYTF
-,-,TRBJ1-2,TRBV28,TGTGCCAGCAGTGAGGAGCTCCCGGGCTACACCTTC,CASSEELPGYTF
-,TRBD2,TRBJ2-7,TRBV6-5,TGTGCCAGCGGGCGGGGGGGCTCCTACGAGCAGTACTTC,CASGRGGSYEQYF
-,TRBD2,TRBJ2-7,TRBV28,TGTGCCAGCACCCGCCCGGGGGGGGGCTCCTACGAGCAGTACTTC,CASTRPGGGSYEQYF
-,TRBD1,TRBJ1-3,TRBV28,TGTGCCAGCAGTACCCCGGGACAGGGTTCGGGAAACACCATATATTTT,CASSTPGQGSGNTIYF
-,-,TRBJ2-6,TRBV5-1,TGCGCCAGCAGCTTCGTGGGGGCCAACGTCCTGACTTTC,CASSFVGANVLTF
-,TRBD1,TRBJ1-4,TRBV25-1,TGTGCCAGCAGTGATGACAGGGGTAATGAAAAACTGTTTTTT,CASSDDRGNEKLFF
-,TRBD2,TRBJ2-5,TRBV7-2,TGTGCCAGCAGCCTGGACGGGGGGCAAGAGACCCAGTACTTC,CASSLDGGQETQYF
once,-,TRBJ2-3,TRBV9,TGTGCCAGCAGCACACGGGGGACTCACACCGGGGATACGCAGTATTTT,CASSTRGTHTGDTQYF
-,TRBD1,TRBJ1-4,TRBV11-2,TGTGCCAGCAGCGACCTGGGACAGGGAAATGAAAAACTGTTTTTT,CASSDLGQGNEKLFF
-,TRBD1,TRBJ1-5,TRBV2,TGTGCCGGGGGGACAGGGGGCCCCAGTCAGCATTTT,CAGGTGGPSQHF
-,TRBD1,TRBJ2-7,TRBV27,TGTGCCAGCAGCCCAGCCGGGACAGGATACTACGAGCAGTACTTC,CASSPAGTGYYEQYF
once,-,TRBJ2-3,TRBV11-2,TGTGCCAGCAGCACCCATCGAGGGAACGGAGCAGATACGCAGTATTTT,CASSTHRGNGADTQYF
few,TRBD1,TRBJ1-5,TRBV28,TGTGCCAGCAGTTTCGACAGGGGTTGGAATCAGCCCCAGCATTTT,CASSFDRGWNQPQHF
-,-,TRBJ1-5,TRBV28,TGTGCCAGCAGTTCCGTGAGGAGGGTAGGCAATCAGCCCCAGCATTTT,CASSSVRRVGNQPQHF
-,-,TRBJ2-7,TRBV28,TGTGCCAGCAGTTACAGGAGGGGCGAGCAGTACTTC,CASSYRRGEQYF
-,-,TRBJ2-7,TRBV27,TGTGCCAGCAGGGTCAGGGGGGCCTACGAGCAGTACTTC,CASRVRGAYEQYF
-,-,TRBJ2-2,TRBV5-6,TGTGCCAGCGCTAGGGGTTCCGGGGAGCTGTTTTTT,CASARGSGELFF
-,TRBD1,TRBJ2-7,TRBV5-1,TGCGCCAGCAGCTTGGGGGGACAGGGGGGCGCCTACGAGCAGTACTTC,CASSLGGQGGAYEQYF